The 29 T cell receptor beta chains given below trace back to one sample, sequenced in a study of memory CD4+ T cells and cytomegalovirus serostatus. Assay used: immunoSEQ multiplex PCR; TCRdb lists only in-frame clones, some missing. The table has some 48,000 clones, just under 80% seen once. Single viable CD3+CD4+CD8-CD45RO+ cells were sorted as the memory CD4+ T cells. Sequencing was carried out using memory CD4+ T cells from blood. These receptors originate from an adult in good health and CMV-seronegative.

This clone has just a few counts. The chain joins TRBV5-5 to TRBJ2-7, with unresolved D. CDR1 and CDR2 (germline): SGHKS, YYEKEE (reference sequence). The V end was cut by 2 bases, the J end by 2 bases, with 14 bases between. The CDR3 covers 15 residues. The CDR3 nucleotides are TGTGCCAGCAGCTTCAGCCTGACAAGAACCTACGAGCAGTACTTC. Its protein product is CASSFSLTRTYEQYF.

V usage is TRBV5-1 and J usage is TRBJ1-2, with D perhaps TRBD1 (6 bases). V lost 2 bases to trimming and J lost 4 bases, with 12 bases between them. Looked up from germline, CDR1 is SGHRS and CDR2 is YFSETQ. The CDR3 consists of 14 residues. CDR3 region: CASSFRGQVYGYTF. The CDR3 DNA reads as TGCGCCAGCAGCTTTCGGGGGCAGGTCTATGGCTACACCTTC.

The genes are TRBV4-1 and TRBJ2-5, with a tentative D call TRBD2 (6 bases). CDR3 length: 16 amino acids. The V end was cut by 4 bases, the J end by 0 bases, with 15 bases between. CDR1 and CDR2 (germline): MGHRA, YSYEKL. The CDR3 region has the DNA TGCGCCAGCAGCCCACTAGGTGGGGGGTACCAAGAGACCCAGTACTTC. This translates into CASSPLGGGYQETQYF.

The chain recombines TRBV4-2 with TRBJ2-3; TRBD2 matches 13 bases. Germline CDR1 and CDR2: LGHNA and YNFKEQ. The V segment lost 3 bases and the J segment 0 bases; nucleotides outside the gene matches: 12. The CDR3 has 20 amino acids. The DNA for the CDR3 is TGTGCCAGCAGCCAGAGTACGGGACTAGCGGGGAGAGCTAGCACAGATACGCAGTATTTT. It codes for CASSQSTGLAGRASTDTQYF.

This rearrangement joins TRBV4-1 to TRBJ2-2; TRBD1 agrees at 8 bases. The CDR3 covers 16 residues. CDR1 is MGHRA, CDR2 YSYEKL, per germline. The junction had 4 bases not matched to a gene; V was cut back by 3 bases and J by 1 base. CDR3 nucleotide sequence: TGCGCCAGCAGCCAGTACGACAGGGGGAACACCGGGGAGCTGTTTTTT. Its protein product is CASSQYDRGNTGELFF.

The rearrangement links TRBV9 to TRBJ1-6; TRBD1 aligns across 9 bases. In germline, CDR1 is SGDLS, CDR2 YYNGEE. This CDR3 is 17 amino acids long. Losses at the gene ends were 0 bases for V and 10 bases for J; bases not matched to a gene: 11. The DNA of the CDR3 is TGTGCCAGCAGCGTAGCCGCTGGGGGGACAGGGAGGTCACCCCTCCACTTT. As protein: CASSVAAGGTGRSPLHF.

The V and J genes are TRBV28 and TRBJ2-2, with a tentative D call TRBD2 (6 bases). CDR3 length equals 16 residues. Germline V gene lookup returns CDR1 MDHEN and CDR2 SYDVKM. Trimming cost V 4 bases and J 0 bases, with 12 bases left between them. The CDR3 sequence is CASSSPGGPNTGELFF. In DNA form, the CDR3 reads TGTGCCAGCAGTTCCCCCGGGGGTCCGAACACCGGGGAGCTGTTTTTT.

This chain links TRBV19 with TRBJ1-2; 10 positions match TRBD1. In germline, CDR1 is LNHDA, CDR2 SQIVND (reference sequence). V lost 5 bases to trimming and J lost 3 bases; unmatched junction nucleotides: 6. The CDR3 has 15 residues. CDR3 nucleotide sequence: TGTGCCAGTAGTCCCCCGGGACAGGGGTACTATGGCTACACCTTC. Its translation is CASSPPGQGYYGYTF.

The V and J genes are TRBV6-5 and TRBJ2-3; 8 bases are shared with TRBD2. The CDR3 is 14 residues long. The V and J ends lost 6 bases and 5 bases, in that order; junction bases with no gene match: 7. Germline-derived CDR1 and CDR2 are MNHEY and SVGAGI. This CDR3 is CASRAGGRRDTQYF. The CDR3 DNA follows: TGTGCCAGCAGGGCGGGAGGCCGGAGAGATACGCAGTATTTT.

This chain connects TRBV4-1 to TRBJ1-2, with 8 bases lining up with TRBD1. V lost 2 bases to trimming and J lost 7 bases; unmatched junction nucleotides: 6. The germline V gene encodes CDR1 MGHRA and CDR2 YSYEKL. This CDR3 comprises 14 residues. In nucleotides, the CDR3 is TGCGCCAGCAGCCAATATGGACAGGGCGCTGGCTACACCTTC. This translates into CASSQYGQGAGYTF.

The CDR3 sequence is CAWSRDQGYGYTF. Written as DNA, the CDR3 is TGTGCCTGGAGTCGGGACCAGGGCTATGGCTACACCTTC. This rearrangement joins TRBV30 to TRBJ1-2; D might be TRBD1 (5 bases). V was trimmed by 2 bases and J by 4 bases, leaving 11 bases between them. The CDR3 has 13 amino acids. CDR1 GTSNPN and CDR2 SVGIG come from the germline V gene (reference sequence).

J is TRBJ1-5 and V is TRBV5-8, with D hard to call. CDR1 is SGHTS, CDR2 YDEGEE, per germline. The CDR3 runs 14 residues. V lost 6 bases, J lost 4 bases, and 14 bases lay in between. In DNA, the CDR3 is TGTGCCAGCAACCGGTGGACCGCAAATCAGCCCCAGCATTTT. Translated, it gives CASNRWTANQPQHF.

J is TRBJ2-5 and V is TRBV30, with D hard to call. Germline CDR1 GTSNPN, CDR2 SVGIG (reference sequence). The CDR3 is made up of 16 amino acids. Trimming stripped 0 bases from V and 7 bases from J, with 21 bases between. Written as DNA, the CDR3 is TGTGCCTGGAGTGTAAGTCGAGTGAATCCTAAGGGGACCCAGTACTTC. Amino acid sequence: CAWSVSRVNPKGTQYF.

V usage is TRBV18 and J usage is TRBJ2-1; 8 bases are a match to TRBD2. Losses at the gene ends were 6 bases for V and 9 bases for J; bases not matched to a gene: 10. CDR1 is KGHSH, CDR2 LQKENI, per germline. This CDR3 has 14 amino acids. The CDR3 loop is CASSSSASGSEQFF. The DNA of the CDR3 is TGTGCCAGCTCCTCATCGGCTAGCGGGTCTGAGCAGTTCTTC.

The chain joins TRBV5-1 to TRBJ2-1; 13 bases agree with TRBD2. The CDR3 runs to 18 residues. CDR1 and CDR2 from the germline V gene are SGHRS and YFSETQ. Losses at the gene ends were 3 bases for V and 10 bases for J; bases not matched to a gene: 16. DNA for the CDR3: TGCGCCAGCAGCTCGCTAGAACGGACTAGCGGGGGAAGAGGGGAGCAGTTCTTC. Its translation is CASSSLERTSGGRGEQFF.

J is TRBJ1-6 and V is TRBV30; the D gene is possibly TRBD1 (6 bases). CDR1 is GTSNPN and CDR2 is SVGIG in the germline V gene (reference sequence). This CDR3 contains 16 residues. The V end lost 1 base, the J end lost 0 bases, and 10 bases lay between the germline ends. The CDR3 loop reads CAWSARQVSYNSPLHF. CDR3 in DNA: TGTGCCTGGAGTGCCAGACAGGTCTCCTATAATTCACCCCTCCACTTT.

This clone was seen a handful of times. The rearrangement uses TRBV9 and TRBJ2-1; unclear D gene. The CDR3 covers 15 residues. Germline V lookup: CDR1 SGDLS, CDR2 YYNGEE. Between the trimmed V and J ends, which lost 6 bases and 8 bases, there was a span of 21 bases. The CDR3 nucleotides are TGTGCCAGCACCAGTGGGCTGGACGGTTACGATGAGCAGTTCTTC. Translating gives CASTSGLDGYDEQFF.

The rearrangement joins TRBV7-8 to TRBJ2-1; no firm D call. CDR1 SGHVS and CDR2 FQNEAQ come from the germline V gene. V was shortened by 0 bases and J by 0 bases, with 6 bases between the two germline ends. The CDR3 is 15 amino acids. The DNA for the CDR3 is TGTGCCAGCAGCTTAGCCCTTTCCTCCTACAATGAGCAGTTCTTC. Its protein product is CASSLALSSYNEQFF.

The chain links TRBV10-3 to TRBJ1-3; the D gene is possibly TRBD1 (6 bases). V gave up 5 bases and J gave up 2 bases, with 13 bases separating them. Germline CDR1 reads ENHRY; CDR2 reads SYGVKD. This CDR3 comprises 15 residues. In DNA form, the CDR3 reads TGTGCCATCAGTACATTAGGGGGTACTGGAAACACCATATATTTT. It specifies CAISTLGGTGNTIYF.

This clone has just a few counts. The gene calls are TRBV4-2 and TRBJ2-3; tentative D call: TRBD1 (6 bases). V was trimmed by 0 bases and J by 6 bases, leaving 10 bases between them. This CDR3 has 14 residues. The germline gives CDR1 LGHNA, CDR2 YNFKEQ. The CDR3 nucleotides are TGTGCCAGCAGCCAAGATAACAGGGAGGATACGCAGTATTTT. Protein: CASSQDNREDTQYF.

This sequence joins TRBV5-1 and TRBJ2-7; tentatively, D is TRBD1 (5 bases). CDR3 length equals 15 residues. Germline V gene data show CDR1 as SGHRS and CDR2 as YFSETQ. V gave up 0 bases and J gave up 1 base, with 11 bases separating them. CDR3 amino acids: CASSLAAGQSYEQYF. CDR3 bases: TGCGCCAGCAGCTTGGCGGCAGGGCAATCCTACGAGCAGTACTTC.

CDR3 protein: CAWSRGLASNTGELFF. The CDR3 DNA sequence: TGTGCCTGGAGTCGGGGACTAGCGTCGAACACCGGGGAGCTGTTTTTT. The V call is TRBV30, the J call TRBJ2-2, with TRBD2 identical over 10 bases. The CDR3 is 16 residues long. CDR1 and CDR2 from the germline V gene are GTSNPN and SVGIG (reference sequence). V was pared by 2 bases and J by 0 bases, with 3 bases of the junction left unmatched.

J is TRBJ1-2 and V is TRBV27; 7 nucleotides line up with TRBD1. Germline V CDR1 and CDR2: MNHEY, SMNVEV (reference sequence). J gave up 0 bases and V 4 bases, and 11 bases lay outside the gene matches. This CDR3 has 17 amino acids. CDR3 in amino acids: CASSSRQGGPANYGYTF. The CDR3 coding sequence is TGTGCCAGCAGTTCACGACAGGGAGGGCCAGCTAACTATGGCTACACCTTC.

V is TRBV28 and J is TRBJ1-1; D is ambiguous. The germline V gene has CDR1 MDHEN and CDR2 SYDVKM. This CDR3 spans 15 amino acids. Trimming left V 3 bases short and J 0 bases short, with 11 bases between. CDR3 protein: CASSFGGGMNTEAFF. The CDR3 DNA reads TGTGCCAGCAGTTTCGGAGGCGGCATGAACACTGAAGCTTTCTTT.

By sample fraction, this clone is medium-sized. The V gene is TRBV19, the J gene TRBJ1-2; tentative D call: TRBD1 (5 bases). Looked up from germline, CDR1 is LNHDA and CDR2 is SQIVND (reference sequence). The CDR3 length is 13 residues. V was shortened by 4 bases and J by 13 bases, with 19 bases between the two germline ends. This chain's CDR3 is CASSTLGQKRPTF. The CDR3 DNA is TGTGCCAGTAGTACTCTCGGACAAAAGCGTCCCACCTTC.

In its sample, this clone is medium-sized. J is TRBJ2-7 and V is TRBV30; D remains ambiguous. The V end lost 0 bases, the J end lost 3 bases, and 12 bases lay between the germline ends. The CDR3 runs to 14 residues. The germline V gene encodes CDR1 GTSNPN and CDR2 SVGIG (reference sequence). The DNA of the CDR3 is TGTGCCTGGAGTGTACCACCGCAACTCTACGAGCAGTACTTC. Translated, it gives CAWSVPPQLYEQYF.

The CDR3 loop is CASSPDGSKRYEQYF. For the CDR3, the DNA is TGTGCCAGCAGCCCGGACGGGTCCAAGAGGTACGAGCAGTACTTC. V and J are TRBV7-2 and TRBJ2-7; D gene unclear. Germline V gene lookup returns CDR1 SGHTA and CDR2 FQGNSA. Trimming shortened V by 5 bases and J by 4 bases, and 18 bases separated the two germline ends. The CDR3 runs to 15 residues.

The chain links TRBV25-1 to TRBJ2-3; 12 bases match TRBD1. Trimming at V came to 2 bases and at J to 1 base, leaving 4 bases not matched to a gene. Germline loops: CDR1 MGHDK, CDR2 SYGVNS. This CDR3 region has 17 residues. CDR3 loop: CASSEKWDRGRTDTQYF. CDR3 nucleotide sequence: TGTGCCAGCAGTGAAAAGTGGGACAGGGGGCGCACAGATACGCAGTATTTT. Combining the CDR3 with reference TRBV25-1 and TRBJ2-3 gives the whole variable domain EADIYQTPRYLVIGTGKKITLECSQTMGHDKMYWYQQDPGMELHLIHYSYGVNSTEKGDLSSESTVSRIRTEHFPLTLESARPSHTSQYLCASSEKWDRGRTDTQYFGPGTRLTVL.

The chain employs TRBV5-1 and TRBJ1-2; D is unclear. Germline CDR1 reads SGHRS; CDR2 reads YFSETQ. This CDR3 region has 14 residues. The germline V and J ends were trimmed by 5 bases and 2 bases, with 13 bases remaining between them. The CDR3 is CASSSPDGNYGYTF. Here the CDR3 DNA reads TGCGCCAGCAGTTCGCCCGACGGAAACTATGGCTACACCTTC.